A selection of T cell receptor beta chains follows, all from one sample in a study of monozygotic twins with inflammatory bowel disease. Following a re-call of the 5' RACE reads, TCRdb has one entry per CDR3 protein and lacks DNA. This repertoire includes about 420,000 distinct CDR3 sequences. Source material: blood. These TCRs come from a human donor with ulcerative colitis or Crohn's disease, or a healthy co-twin of an affected twin (not recorded which). The CDR3 runs from the conserved cysteine through the conserved F or W. Fields, in order: J gene, V gene, CDR3 protein.

J: TRBJ1-5; V: TRBV18; CDR3: CASSAAPGANQPQHF
J: TRBJ1-2; V: TRBV10-2; CDR3: CASSHPMTNYGYTF
J: TRBJ1-4; V: TRBV20-1; CDR3: CSAKNGPYNEKLFF
J: TRBJ2-7; V: TRBV5-1; CDR3: CASSLTDPLYEQYF
J: TRBJ2-2; V: TRBV10-3; CDR3: CATSWTSGGRTNTGELFF
J: TRBJ1-1; V: TRBV4-3; CDR3: CASSQDPRGDTEAFF
J: TRBJ2-1; V: TRBV20-1; CDR3: CSATEAEFYNEQFF
J: TRBJ1-2; V: TRBV3-1; CDR3: CASSQTIQGKNGYTF
J: TRBJ1-1; V: TRBV20-1; CDR3: CSATAPGGWTEAFF
J: TRBJ1-1; V: TRBV15; CDR3: CATSRDRGVGGRRAFF
J: TRBJ1-2; V: TRBV12-3/TRBV12-4; CDR3: CASSLGTGVATAYTF
J: TRBJ2-6; V: TRBV5-5; CDR3: CASSITTANVLTF
J: TRBJ2-3; V: TRBV9; CDR3: CASRGLGGDTQYF
J: TRBJ2-7; V: TRBV15; CDR3: CATSRGTGDLYEQYF
J: TRBJ2-7; V: TRBV27; CDR3: CASSLVGHSSTSYEQYF
J: TRBJ2-7; V: TRBV7-2; CDR3: CASSLGVRRYEQYF
J: TRBJ2-1; V: TRBV6-5; CDR3: CAVKRGSYNEQFF
J: TRBJ2-7; V: TRBV2; CDR3: CASTGQGRKSYEQYF
J: TRBJ2-7; V: TRBV2; CDR3: CASRAFGTGDEQYF
J: TRBJ2-1; V: TRBV2; CDR3: CASSDAHGYNEQFF
J: TRBJ2-5; V: TRBV27; CDR3: CASKGAGRGETQYF
J: TRBJ1-1; V: TRBV18; CDR3: CASSIKQGAAEAFF
J: TRBJ2-1; V: TRBV7-8; CDR3: CASSPNGPYNEQFF
J: TRBJ2-6; V: TRBV3-1; CDR3: CASSRSGTGAPRDNVLTF